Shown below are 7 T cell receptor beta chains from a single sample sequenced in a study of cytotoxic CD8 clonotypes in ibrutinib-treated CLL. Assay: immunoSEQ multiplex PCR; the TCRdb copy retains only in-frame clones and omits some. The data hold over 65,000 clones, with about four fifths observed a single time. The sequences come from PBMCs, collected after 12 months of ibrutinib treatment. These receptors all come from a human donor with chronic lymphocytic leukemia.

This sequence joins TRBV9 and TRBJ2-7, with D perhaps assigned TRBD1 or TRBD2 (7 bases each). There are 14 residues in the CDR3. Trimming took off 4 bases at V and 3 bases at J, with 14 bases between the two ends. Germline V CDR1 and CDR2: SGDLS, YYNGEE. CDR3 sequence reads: CASSPTGRGYEQYF. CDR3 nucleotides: TGTGCCAGCAGCCCGACAGGGAGGGGCTACGAGCAGTACTTC.

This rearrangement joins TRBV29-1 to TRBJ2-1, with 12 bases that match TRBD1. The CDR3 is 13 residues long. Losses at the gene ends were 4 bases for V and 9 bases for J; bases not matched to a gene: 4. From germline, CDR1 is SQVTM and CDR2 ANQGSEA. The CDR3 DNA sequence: TGCAGCGTTGCGGGACAGGGGGCTGGTGAGCAGTTCTTC. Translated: CSVAGQGAGEQFF.

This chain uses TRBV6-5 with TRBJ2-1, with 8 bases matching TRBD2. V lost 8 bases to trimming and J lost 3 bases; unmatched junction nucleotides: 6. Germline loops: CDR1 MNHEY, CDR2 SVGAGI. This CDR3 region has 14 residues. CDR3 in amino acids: CASSRGGLYNEQFF. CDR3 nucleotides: TGTGCCAGCTCCCGGGGGGGGCTCTACAATGAGCAGTTCTTC.

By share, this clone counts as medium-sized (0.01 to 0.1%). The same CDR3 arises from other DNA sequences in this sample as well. The DNA of the CDR3 is TGTGCCAGCAGCTTGCTGAACACTGAAGCTTTCTTT. Its translation is CASSLLNTEAFF. The chain uses TRBV7-2 and TRBJ1-1; D is undetermined. Trimming stripped 3 bases from V and 0 bases from J, with 2 bases between. CDR1 is SGHTA, CDR2 FQGNSA, per germline. CDR3 size: 12 residues. The whole variable domain, filled in from reference TRBV7-2 and TRBJ1-1, reads GAGVSQSPSNKVTEKGKDVELRCDPISGHTALYWYRQSLGQGLEFLIYFQGNSAPDKSGLPSDRFSAERTGGSVSTLTIQRTQQEDSAVYLCASSLLNTEAFFGQGTRLTVV.

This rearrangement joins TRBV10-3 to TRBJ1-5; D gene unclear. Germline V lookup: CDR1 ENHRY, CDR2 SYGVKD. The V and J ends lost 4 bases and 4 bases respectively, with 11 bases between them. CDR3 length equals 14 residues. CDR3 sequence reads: CAISGEGRNQPQHF. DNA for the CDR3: TGTGCCATCAGTGGGGAGGGTAGGAATCAGCCCCAGCATTTT.

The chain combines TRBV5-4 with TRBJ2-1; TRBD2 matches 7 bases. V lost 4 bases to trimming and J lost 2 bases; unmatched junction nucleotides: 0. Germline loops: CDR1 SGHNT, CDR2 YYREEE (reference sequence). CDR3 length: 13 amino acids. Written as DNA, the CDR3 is TGTGCCAGCAGCGGGAGGGCCTACAATGAGCAGTTCTTC. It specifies CASSGRAYNEQFF.

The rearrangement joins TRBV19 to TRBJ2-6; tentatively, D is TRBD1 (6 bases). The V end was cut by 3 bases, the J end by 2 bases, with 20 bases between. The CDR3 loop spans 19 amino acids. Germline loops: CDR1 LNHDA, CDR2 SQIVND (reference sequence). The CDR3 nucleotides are TGTGCCAGTAGTATTCGCACGACTGGGACAACAACTGGGGCCAACGTCCTGACTTTC. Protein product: CASSIRTTGTTTGANVLTF.